One sample yielded the 7 T cell receptor beta chains listed below, sequenced in a study of CD8+ T cells in alopecia areata. RNA extraction was followed by reverse transcription into cDNA, which acted as the sequencing template. The assay was immunoSEQ multiplex PCR, and TCRdb's table has in-frame clones only and misses some. The data contain over 80,000 clones, roughly 47% of them singletons. Noted treatment: oral pan-JAK inhibitor, 5-10 mg twice daily. The source material was CD8+ T cells sorted from blood, sampled at week 24, from a patient treated with tofacitinib. Receptors originate from a human donor with alopecia areata.

This chain links TRBV7-9 with TRBJ1-1; no definite D call. Trimming left V 9 bases short and J 1 base short, with 12 bases between. The CDR3 totals 13 residues. Germline lookup yields CDR1 SEHNR and CDR2 FQNEAQ (reference sequence). The CDR3 region is CASSNTGNTEAFF. CDR3 DNA: TGTGCCAGTTCTAACACCGGGAACACTGAAGCTTTCTTT.

There are a few counts of this clone. The chain is built from TRBV7-2 and TRBJ2-3; the match to TRBD2 covers 9 bases. The CDR3 is 14 residues long. Trimming took 4 bases from V and 5 from J; bases not matched to a gene: 4. Germline V gene data show CDR1 as SGHTA and CDR2 as FQGNSA. CDR3 DNA sequence: TGTGCCAGCAGCTGGGGACTAGCTTTAGATACGCAGTATTTT. Amino acids: CASSWGLALDTQYF.

The rearrangement joins TRBV9 to TRBJ2-3; 9 bases align to TRBD2. The CDR3 consists of 17 residues. Per germline, CDR1 SGDLS and CDR2 YYNGEE. Losses at the gene ends were 2 bases for V and 0 bases for J; bases not matched to a gene: 7. The CDR3 region is CASSVTSGPSSTDTQYF. CDR3 DNA: TGTGCCAGCAGCGTTACTAGCGGGCCATCTAGCACAGATACGCAGTATTTT. Variable domain in full (rest from reference TRBV9 and TRBJ2-3): DSGVTQTPKHLITATGQRVTLRCSPRSGDLSVYWYQQSLDQGLQFLIQYYNGEERAKGNILERFSAQQFPDLHSELNLSSLELGDSALYFCASSVTSGPSSTDTQYFGPGTRLTVL.

The chain recombines TRBV7-9 with TRBJ2-1, with D hard to call. Germline values: CDR1 SEHNR, CDR2 FQNEAQ (reference sequence). The length of the CDR3 is 13 residues. V was pared by 3 bases and J by 5 bases, with 8 bases between. CDR3 sequence: CASSLQLNNEQFF. CDR3 DNA: TGTGCCAGCAGCTTGCAACTTAACAATGAGCAGTTCTTC.

This clone occurred a few times. The chain combines TRBV29-1 with TRBJ2-1; 7 bases align to TRBD2. Unmatched junction bases numbered 10, after V lost 7 bases and J lost 4 bases. This CDR3 region has 14 residues. The germline CDR1 and CDR2 sequences are SQVTM and ANQGSEA. CDR3 amino acids: CSAPWRGIYNEQFF. As DNA, the CDR3 is TGCAGCGCCCCGTGGCGGGGGATATACAATGAGCAGTTCTTC.

This clone was picked up a small number of times. The chain links TRBV13 to TRBJ2-1, with 8 bases matching TRBD2. In germline, CDR1 is PRHDT, CDR2 FYEKMQ (reference sequence). J gave up 5 bases and V 5 bases, and 14 bases lay outside the gene matches. The CDR3 extends over 17 amino acids. The CDR3 DNA reads as TGTGCCAGCAGCCTTCCTCCCGGGACTAGAGGGAACAATGAGCAGTTCTTC. Its translation is CASSLPPGTRGNNEQFF.

This chain uses TRBV7-2 with TRBJ1-5, with a tentative D call TRBD1 (5 bases). The CDR3 is made up of 13 amino acids. V lost 10 bases and J lost 2, with 12 bases in between. Looked up from germline, CDR1 is SGHTA and CDR2 is FQGNSA. This CDR3 reads CATGRGRNQPQHF. The CDR3 nucleotides are TGTGCCACGGGGAGGGGTCGCAATCAGCCCCAGCATTTT.